This TCR beta chain originates from a study of monozygotic twins with inflammatory bowel disease. Broader study findings: A reduction in TCRbeta diversity (inverse Simpson) was seen in IBD patients relative to healthy co-twins.

To note about this clonotype: The antigen is unknown.

The study subjected TCRalpha and TCRbeta cDNA to two nested PCRs of approximately 16 and 9 cycles. TCRdb processed the 5' RACE reads again and assigns one entry to each CDR3 protein, with no DNA. This specimen shows fewer than 450,000 distinct CDR3 sequences; the ten leading clones hold roughly 2.6%. CDR3 length equals 15 residues. Germline CDR1 SEHNR, CDR2 FQNEAQ (reference sequence). The specimen sequenced was blood. This TCR came from a human donor with ulcerative colitis or Crohn's disease, or a healthy co-twin of an affected twin (not recorded which). The chain has TRBV7-9 and TRBJ1-2. This CDR3 is CASSRPRSLGYGYTF.